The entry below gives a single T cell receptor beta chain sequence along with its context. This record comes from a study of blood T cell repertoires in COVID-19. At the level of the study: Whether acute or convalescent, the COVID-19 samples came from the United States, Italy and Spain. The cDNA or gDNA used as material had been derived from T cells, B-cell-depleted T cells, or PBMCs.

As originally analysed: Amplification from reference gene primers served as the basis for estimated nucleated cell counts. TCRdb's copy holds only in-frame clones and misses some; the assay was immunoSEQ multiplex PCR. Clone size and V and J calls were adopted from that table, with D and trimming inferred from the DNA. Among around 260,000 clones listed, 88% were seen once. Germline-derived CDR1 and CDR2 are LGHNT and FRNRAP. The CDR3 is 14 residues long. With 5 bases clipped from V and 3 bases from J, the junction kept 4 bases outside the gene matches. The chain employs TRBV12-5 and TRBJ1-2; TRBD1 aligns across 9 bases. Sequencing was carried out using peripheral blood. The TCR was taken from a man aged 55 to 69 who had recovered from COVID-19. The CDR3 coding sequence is TGTGCTAGTGGTCAAGACAGGGGGGACTATGGCTACACCTTC. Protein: CASGQDRGDYGYTF. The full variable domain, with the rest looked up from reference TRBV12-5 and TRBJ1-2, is DARVTQTPRHKVTEMGQEVTMRCQPILGHNTVFWYRQTMMQGLELLAYFRNRAPLDDSGMPKDRFSAEMPDATLATLKIQPSEPRDSAVYFCASGQDRGDYGYTFGSGTRLTVV.